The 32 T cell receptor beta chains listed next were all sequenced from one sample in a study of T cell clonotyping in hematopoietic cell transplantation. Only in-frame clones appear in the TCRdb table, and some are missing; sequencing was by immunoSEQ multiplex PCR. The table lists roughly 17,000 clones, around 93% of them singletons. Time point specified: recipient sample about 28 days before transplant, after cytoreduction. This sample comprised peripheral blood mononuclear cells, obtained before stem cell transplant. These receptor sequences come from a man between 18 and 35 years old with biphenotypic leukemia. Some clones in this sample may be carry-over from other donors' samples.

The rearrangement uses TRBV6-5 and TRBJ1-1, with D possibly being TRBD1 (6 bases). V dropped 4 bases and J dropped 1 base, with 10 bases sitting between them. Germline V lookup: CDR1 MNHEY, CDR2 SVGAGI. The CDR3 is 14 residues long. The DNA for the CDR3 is TGTGCCAGCAGTTTGACAGGCAGGAACACTGAAGCTTTCTTT. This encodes CASSLTGRNTEAFF.

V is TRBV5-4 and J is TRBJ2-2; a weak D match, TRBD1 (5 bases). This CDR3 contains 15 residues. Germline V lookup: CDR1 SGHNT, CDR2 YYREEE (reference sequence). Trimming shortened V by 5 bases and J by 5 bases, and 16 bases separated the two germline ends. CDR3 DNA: TGTGCCAGCAGTCCTGGGTGGGGCGCGACCGGGGAGCTGTTTTTT. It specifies CASSPGWGATGELFF.

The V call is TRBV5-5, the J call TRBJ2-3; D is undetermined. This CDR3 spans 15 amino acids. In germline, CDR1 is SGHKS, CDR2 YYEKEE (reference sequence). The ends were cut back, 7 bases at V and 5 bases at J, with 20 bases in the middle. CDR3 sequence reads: CASYPQALAKDTQYF. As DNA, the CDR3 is TGTGCCAGCTACCCCCAGGCTTTGGCGAAAGATACGCAGTATTTT.

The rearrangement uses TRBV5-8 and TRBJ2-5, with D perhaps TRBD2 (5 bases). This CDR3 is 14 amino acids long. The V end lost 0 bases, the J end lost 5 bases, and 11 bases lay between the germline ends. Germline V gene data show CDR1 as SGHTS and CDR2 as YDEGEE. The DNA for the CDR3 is TGTGCCAGCAGCTTGGTGGCTTCTAGCGAGACCCAGTACTTC. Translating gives CASSLVASSETQYF.

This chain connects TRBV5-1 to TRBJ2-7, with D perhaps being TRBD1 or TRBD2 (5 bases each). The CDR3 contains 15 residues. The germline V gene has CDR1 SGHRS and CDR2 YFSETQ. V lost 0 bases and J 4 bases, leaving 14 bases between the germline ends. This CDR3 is CASSLEGTTGYEQYF. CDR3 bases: TGCGCCAGCAGCTTGGAGGGGACCACGGGATACGAGCAGTACTTC.

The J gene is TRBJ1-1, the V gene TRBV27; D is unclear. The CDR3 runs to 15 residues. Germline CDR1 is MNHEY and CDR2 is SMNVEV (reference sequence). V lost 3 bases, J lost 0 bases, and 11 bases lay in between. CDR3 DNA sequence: TGTGCCAGCAGTTTCGACGGCCAGATGAACACTGAAGCTTTCTTT. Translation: CASSFDGQMNTEAFF.

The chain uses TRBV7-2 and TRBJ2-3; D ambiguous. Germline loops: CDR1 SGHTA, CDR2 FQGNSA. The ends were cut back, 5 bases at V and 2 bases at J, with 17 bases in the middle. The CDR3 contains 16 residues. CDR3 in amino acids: CASSPRFWTVTDTQYF. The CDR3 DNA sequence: TGTGCCAGCAGCCCTCGGTTCTGGACGGTCACAGATACGCAGTATTTT.

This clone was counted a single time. CDR3: CASSRTSGSSYNEQFF. The CDR3 bases are TGCGCCAGCAGCCGGACTAGCGGGAGCTCCTACAATGAGCAGTTCTTC. This chain connects TRBV4-3 to TRBJ2-1, with 13 bases matching TRBD2. J lost 0 bases, V lost 4 bases, and 0 bases had no gene match. From germline, CDR1 is LGHNA and CDR2 YSLEER. The CDR3 length is 16 residues.

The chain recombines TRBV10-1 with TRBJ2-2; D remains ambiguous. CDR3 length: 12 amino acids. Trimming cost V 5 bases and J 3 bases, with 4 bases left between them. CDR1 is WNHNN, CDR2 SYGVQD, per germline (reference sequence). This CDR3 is CASSRDTGELFF. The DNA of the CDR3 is TGCGCCAGCAGTAGAGACACCGGGGAGCTGTTTTTT.

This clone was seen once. Written as DNA, the CDR3 is TGTGCCAGCAGCTTGGCCCGGTCGGACGAGCAGTACTTC. Amino acids: CASSLARSDEQYF. The J gene is TRBJ2-7, the V gene TRBV5-6; no definite D call. The CDR3 has 13 residues. Trimming stripped 0 bases from V and 5 bases from J, with 9 bases between. The V gene's germline CDR1 is SGHDT and CDR2 YYEEEE.

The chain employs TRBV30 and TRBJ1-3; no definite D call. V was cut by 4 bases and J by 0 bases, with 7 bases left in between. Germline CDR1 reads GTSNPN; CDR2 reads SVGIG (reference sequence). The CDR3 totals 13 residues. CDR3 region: CAWTDNSGNTIYF. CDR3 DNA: TGTGCCTGGACCGACAACTCTGGAAACACCATATATTTT.

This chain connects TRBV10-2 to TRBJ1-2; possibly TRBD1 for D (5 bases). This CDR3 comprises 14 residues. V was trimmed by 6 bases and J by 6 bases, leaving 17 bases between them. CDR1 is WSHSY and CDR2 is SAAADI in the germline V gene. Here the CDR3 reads CASSSGTGFNGYTF. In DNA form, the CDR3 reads TGCGCCAGCAGCTCGGGGACGGGATTTAATGGCTACACCTTC.

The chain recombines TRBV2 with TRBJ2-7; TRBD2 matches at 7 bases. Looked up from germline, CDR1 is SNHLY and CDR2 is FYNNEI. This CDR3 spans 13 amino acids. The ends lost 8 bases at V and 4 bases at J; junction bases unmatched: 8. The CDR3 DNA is TGTGCCAGCCTAGGGAGGGAGGCGTACGAGCAGTACTTC. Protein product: CASLGREAYEQYF.

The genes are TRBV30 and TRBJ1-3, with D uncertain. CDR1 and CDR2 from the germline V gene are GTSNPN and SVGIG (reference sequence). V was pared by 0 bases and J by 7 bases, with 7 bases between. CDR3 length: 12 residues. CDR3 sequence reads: CAWSVFRNTIYF. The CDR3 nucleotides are TGTGCCTGGAGTGTCTTTAGGAACACCATATATTTT.

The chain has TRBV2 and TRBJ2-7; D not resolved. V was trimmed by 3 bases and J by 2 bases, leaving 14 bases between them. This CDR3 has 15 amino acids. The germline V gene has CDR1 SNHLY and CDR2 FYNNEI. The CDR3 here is CASSDSSFPAYEQYF. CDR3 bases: TGTGCCAGCAGTGATTCGTCGTTCCCCGCCTACGAGCAGTACTTC.

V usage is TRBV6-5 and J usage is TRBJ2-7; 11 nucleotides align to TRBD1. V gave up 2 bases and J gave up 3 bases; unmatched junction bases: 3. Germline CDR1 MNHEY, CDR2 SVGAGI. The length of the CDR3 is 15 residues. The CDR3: CASSYKGQGGYEQYF. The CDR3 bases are TGTGCCAGCAGTTACAAGGGACAGGGGGGCTACGAGCAGTACTTC.

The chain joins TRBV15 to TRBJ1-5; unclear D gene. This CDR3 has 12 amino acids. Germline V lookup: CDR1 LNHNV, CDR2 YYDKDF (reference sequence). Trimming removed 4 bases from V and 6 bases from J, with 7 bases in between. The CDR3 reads CATSTRRQPQHF. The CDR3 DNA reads TGTGCCACCAGCACGAGACGTCAGCCCCAGCATTTT.

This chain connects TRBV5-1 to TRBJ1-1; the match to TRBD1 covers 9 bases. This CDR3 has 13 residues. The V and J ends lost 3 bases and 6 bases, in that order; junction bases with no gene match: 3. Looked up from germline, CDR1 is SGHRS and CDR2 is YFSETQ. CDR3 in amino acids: CASSYGQGPEAFF. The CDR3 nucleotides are TGCGCCAGCAGCTACGGACAGGGGCCTGAAGCTTTCTTT.

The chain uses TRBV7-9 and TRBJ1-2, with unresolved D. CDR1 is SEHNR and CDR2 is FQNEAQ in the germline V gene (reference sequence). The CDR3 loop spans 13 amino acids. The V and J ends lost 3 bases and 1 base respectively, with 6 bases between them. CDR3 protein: CASSLPGNYGYTF. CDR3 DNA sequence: TGTGCCAGCAGCTTGCCGGGTAACTATGGCTACACCTTC.

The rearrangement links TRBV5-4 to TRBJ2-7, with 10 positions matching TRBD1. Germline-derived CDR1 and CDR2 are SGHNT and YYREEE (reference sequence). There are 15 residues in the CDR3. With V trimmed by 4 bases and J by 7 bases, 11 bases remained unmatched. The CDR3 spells CASSGGQGRGGEQYF. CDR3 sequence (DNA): TGTGCCAGCAGCGGGGGACAGGGGCGCGGAGGAGAGCAGTACTTC.

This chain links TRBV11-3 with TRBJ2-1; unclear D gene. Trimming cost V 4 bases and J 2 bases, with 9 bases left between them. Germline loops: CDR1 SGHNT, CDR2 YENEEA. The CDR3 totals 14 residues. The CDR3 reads CASSYGSTYNEQFF. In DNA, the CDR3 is TGTGCCAGCAGCTACGGGTCGACCTACAATGAGCAGTTCTTC.

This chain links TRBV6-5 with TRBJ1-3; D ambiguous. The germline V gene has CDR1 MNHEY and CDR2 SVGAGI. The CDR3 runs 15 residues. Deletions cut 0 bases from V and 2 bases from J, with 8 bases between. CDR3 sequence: CASSYSKGAGNTIYF. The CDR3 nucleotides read TGTGCCAGCAGTTACTCGAAAGGAGCTGGAAACACCATATATTTT.

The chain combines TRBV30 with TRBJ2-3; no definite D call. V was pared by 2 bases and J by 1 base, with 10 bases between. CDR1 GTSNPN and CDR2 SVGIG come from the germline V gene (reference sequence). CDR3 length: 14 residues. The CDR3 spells CAWSFRHGTDTQYF. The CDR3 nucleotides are TGTGCCTGGAGTTTCCGACATGGCACAGATACGCAGTATTTT.

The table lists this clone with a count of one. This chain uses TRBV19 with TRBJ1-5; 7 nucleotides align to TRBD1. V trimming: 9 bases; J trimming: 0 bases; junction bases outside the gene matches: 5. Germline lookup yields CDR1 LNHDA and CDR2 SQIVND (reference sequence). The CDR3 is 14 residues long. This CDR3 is CASGDSNSNQPQHF. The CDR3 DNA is TGTGCCAGCGGGGACAGTAATAGCAATCAGCCCCAGCATTTT.

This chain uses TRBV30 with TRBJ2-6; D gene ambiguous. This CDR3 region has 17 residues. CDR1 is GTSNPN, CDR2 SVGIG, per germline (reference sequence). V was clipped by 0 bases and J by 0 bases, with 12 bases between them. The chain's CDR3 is CAWSVQTGTSGANVLTF. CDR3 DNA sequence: TGTGCCTGGAGTGTACAAACGGGTACCTCTGGGGCCAACGTCCTGACTTTC. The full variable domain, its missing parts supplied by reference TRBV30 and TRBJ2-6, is SQTIHQWPATLVQPVGSPLSLECTVEGTSNPNLYWYRQAAGRGLQLLFYSVGIGQISSEVPQNLSASRPQDRQFILSSKKLLLSDSGFYLCAWSVQTGTSGANVLTFGAGSRLTVL.

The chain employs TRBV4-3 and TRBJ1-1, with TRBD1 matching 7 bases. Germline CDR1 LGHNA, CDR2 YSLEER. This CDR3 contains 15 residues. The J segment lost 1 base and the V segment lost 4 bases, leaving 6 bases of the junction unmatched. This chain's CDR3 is CASSLGTVGNTEAFF. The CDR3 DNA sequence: TGCGCCAGCAGCCTTGGGACAGTGGGGAACACTGAAGCTTTCTTT.

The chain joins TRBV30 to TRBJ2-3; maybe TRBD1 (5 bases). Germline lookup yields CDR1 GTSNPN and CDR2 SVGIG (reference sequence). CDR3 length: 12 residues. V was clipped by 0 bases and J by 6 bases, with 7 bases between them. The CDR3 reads CAWSVKGDTQYF. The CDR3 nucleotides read TGTGCCTGGAGTGTAAAGGGGGATACGCAGTATTTT.

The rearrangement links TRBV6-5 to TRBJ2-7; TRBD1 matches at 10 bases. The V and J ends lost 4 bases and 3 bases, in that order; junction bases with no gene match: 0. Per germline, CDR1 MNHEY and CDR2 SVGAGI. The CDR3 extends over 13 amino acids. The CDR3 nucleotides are TGTGCCAGCAGTTGGGACAGGGGCTACGAGCAGTACTTC. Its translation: CASSWDRGYEQYF.

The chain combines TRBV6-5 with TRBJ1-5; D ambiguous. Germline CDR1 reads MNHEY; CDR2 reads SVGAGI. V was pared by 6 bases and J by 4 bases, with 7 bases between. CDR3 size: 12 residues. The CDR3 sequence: CASSPINQPQHF. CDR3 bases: TGTGCCAGCAGCCCTATTAATCAGCCCCAGCATTTT.

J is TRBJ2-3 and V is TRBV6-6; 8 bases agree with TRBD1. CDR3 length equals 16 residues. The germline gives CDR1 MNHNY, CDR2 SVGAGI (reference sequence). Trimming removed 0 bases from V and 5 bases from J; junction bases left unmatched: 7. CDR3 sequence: CASSYSDRVEGDTQYF. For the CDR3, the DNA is TGTGCCAGCAGTTACTCGGACAGGGTCGAAGGAGATACGCAGTATTTT.

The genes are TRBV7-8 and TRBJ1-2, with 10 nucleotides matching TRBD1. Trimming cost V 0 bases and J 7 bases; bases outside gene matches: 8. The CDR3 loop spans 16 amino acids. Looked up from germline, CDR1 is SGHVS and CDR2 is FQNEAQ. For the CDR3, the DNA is TGTGCCAGCAGCTTAGCCCTGACAGGGGGCTTCCGTGGCTACACCTTC. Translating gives CASSLALTGGFRGYTF.

The CDR3 sequence: CASSGRTPTGEQFF. The CDR3, as DNA: TGTGCCAGCAGTGGGCGGACCCCTACCGGTGAGCAGTTCTTC. The V gene is TRBV6-1, the J gene TRBJ2-1; no clear D. Germline CDR1 is MNHNS and CDR2 is SASEGT. CDR3 size: 14 residues. With 4 bases removed from V and 9 bases from J, the gap between germline ends came to 16 bases.